This TCR beta chain came from a study of graft-versus-host responses after intestinal transplantation. Study in general: Those transplanted obtained multivisceral, liver-intestinal, or isolated intestinal grafts.

Assay: immunoSEQ multiplex PCR; the TCRdb copy retains only in-frame clones and omits some. The data show 100,000 to 120,000 clones, just under 95% seen once. Points from the study as a whole: Present in recipient marrow, GvH clones included some that appeared first in ileum or blood.

Notes on this clone: Its antigen is unknown.

CDR1 is GTSNPN and CDR2 is SVGIG in the germline V gene (reference sequence). V shed 6 bases and J 0 bases; nucleotides not matched to a gene: 9. The CDR3 extends over 16 amino acids. The rearrangement joins TRBV30 to TRBJ2-7; 12 bases are shared with TRBD2. The sequencing here drew on unstimulated CD8+ T cells sorted from spleen or lymph node cells, taken before intestinal transplant. This clonotype was obtained from a human donor who received an intestinal transplant. CDR3 bases: TGTGCCTGTATTACTAGCGGGAGGCCCTACTCCTACGAGCAGTACTTC. Its protein is CACITSGRPYSYEQYF.